This entry is about one T cell receptor beta chain. Antigen: not known. CDR3 length: 13 amino acids. With V trimmed by 6 bases and J by 5 bases, 4 bases remained unmatched. CDR1 SEHNR and CDR2 FQNEAQ come from the germline V gene (reference sequence). This entry belongs to a study of identical twins. General study results and limits: The more abundant beta clonotypes in cord blood had fewer insertions, and memory repertoires did not show this.

Each CDR3 protein is one row after TCRdb ran MiXCR on the 5' RACE reads. The sample has about 810,000 distinct CDR3 sequences; 9% to 15% are singletons. These data were also reused for a study on yellow fever vaccine responses in identical twins.

Sequencing input: PBMCs. The V call is TRBV7-9, the J call TRBJ2-5, with 9 bases lining up with TRBD1. The receptor was derived from a woman between 18 and 30 years old in good health. CDR3 DNA: TGTGCCAGCAGTACAGGGGGCAAGGAGACCCAGTACTTC. This codes for CASSTGGKETQYF. The full variable domain, in which reference TRBV7-9 and TRBJ2-5 provide the parts outside the CDR3, is DTGVSQNPRHKITKRGQNVTFRCDPISEHNRLYWYRQTLGQGPEFLTYFQNEAQLEKSRLLSDRFSAERPKGSFSTLEIQRTEQGDSAMYLCASSTGGKETQYFGPGTRLLVL.